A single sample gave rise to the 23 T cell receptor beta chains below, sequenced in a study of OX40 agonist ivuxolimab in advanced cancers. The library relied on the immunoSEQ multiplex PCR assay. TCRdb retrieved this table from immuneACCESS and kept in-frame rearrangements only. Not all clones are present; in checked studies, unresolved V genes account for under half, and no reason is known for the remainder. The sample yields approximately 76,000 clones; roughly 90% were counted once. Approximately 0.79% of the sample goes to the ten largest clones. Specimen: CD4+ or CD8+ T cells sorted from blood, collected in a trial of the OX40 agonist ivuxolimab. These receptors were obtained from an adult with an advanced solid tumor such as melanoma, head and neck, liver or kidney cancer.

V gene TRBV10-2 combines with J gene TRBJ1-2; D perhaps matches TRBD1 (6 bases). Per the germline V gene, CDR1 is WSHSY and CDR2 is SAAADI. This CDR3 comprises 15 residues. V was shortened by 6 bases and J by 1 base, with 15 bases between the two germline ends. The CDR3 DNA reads TGCGCCAGCAGCCAACTACAGGGAGTTAACTATGGCTACACCTTC. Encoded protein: CASSQLQGVNYGYTF.

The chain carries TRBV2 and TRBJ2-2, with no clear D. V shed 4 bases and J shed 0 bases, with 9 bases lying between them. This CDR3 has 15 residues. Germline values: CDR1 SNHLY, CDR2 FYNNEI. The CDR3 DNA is TGTGCCAGCAGTGCGGAACAATCGAACACCGGGGAGCTGTTTTTT. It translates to CASSAEQSNTGELFF.

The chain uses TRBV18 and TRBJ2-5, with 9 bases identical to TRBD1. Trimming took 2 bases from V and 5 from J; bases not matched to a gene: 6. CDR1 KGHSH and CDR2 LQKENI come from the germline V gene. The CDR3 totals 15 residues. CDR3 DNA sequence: TGTGCCAGCTCACCATCAACAGGGGGCGGGGAGACCCAGTACTTC. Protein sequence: CASSPSTGGGETQYF.

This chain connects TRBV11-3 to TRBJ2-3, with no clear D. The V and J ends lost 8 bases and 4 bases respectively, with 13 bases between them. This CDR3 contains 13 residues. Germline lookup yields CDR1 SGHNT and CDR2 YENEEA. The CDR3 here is CASRRSAADTQYF. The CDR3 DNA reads TGTGCCAGCCGCAGGTCAGCCGCAGATACGCAGTATTTT. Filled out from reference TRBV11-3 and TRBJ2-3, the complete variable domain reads EAGVVQSPRYKIIEKKQPVAFWCNPISGHNTLYWYLQNLGQGPELLIRYENEEAVDDSQLPKDRFSAERLKGVDSTLKIQPAELGDSAVYLCASRRSAADTQYFGPGTRLTVL.

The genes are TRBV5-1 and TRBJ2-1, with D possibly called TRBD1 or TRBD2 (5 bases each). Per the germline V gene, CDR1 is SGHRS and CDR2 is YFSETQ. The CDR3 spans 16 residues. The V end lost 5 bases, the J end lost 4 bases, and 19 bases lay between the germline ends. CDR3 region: CASRRGTGTVYNEQFF. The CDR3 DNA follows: TGCGCCAGCAGGAGGGGAACCGGGACGGTTTACAATGAGCAGTTCTTC.

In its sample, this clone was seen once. The CDR3 DNA is TGTGCCAGCAGCGCCCGACTAGCGGGAGTTTCAGATACGCAGTATTTT. Protein product: CASSARLAGVSDTQYF. The gene calls are TRBV9 and TRBJ2-3; TRBD2 matches at 12 bases. The V and J ends lost 3 bases and 4 bases, in that order; junction bases with no gene match: 6. Germline V gene sequence: CDR1 SGDLS, CDR2 YYNGEE. This CDR3 has 16 residues.

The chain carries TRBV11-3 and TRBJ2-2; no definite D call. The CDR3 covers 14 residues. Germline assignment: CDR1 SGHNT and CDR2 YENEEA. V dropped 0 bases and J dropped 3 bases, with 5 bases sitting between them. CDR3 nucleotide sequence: TGTGCCAGCAGCTTAGATCAAGACACCGGGGAGCTGTTTTTT. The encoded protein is CASSLDQDTGELFF.

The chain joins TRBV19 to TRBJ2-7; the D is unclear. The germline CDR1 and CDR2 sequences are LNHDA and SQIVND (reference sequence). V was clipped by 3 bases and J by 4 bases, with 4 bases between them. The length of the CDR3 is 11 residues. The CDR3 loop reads CASSIGYEQYF. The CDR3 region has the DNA TGTGCCAGTAGTATCGGGTACGAGCAGTACTTC.

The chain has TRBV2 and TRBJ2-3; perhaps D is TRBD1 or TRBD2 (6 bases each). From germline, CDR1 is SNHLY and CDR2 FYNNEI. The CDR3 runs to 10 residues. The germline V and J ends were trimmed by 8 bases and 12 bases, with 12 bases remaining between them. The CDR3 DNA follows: TGTGCCAGCGGAAGGGGGGTCCAGTATTTT. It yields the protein CASGRGVQYF.

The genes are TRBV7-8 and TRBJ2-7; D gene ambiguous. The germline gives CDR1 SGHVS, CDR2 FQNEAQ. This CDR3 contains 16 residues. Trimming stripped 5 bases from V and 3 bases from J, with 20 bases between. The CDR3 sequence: CASSPALAQAYYEQYF. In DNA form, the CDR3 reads TGTGCCAGCAGCCCCGCCCTTGCTCAGGCCTACTACGAGCAGTACTTC.

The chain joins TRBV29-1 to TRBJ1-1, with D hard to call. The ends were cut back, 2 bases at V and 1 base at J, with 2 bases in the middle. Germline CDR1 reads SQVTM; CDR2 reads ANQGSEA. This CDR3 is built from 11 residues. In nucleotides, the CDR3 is TGCAGCGTTGAATGGAACACTGAAGCTTTCTTT. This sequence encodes CSVEWNTEAFF.

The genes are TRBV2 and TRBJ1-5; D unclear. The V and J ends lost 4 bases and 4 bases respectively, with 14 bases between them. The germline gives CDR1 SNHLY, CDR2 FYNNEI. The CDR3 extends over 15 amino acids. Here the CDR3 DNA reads TGTGCCAGCAGTGCTTCAGGCTCTGGGAATCAGCCCCAGCATTTT. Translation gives CASSASGSGNQPQHF.

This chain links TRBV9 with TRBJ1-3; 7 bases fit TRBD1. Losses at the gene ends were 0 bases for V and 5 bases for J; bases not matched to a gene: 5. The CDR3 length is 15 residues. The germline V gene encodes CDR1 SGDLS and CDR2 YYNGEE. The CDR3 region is CASSVAVTGRNTIYF. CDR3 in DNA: TGTGCCAGCAGCGTAGCAGTGACAGGGCGAAACACCATATATTTT.

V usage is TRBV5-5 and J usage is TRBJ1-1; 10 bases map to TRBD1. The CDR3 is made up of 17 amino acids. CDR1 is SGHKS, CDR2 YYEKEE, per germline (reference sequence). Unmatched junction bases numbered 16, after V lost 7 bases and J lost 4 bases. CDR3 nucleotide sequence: TGTGCCAGCGGACGACAGGGGGCTTCTGGGAGGGGCACTGAAGCTTTCTTT. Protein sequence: CASGRQGASGRGTEAFF.

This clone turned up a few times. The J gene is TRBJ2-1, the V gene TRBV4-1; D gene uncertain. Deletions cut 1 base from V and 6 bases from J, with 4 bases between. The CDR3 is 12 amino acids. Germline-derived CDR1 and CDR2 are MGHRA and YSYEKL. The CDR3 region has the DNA TGCGCCAGCAGCCAAGGCAGCAATGAGCAGTTCTTC. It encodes CASSQGSNEQFF.

CDR3 region: CASSSDRVKGELFF. The CDR3 nucleotides read TGTGCCAGCAGCTCCGACAGGGTCAAAGGGGAGCTGTTTTTT. This chain uses TRBV11-3 with TRBJ2-2; 7 bases line up with TRBD1. V trimming: 4 bases; J trimming: 8 bases; junction bases outside the gene matches: 7. The CDR3 is 14 amino acids. Germline V gene lookup returns CDR1 SGHNT and CDR2 YENEEA.

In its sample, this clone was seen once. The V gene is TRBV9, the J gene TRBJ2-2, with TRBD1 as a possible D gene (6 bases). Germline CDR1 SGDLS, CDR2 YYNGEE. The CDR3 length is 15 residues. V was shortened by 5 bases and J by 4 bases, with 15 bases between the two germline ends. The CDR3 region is CASSAGTRLTGELFF. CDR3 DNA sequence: TGTGCCAGCAGTGCCGGGACAAGACTCACCGGGGAGCTGTTTTTT.

The CDR3 sequence: CATSTDRKQPQHF. Written as DNA, the CDR3 is TGTGCCACCAGCACGGACAGAAAACAGCCCCAGCATTTT. This sequence joins TRBV15 and TRBJ1-5; a possible D gene is TRBD1 (6 bases). The V and J ends lost 4 bases and 7 bases respectively, with 11 bases between them. This CDR3 region has 13 residues. The germline V gene has CDR1 LNHNV and CDR2 YYDKDF (reference sequence).

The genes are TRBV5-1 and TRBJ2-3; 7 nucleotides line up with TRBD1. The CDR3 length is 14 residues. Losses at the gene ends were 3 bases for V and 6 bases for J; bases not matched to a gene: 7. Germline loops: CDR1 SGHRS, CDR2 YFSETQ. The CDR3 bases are TGCGCCAGCAGCTCAGGGACAGTCCATGATACGCAGTATTTT. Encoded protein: CASSSGTVHDTQYF.

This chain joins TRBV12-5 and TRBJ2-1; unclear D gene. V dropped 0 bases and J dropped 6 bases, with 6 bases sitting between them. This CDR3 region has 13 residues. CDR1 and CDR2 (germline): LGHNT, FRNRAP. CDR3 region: CASGLVAGNEQFF. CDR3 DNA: TGTGCTAGTGGTTTGGTAGCAGGCAATGAGCAGTTCTTC.

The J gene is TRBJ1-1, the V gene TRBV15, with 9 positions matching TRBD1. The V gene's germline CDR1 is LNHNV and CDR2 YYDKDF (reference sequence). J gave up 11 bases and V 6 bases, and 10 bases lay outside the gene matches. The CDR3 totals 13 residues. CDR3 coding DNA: TGTGCCACCAGTTTCGACAGGGGGTCGGGTGCTTTCTTT. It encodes CATSFDRGSGAFF.

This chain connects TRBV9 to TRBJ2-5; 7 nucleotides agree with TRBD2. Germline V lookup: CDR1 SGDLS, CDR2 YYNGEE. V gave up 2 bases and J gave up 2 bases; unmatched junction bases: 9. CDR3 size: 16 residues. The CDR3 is CASSVGRGAGQETQYF. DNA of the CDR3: TGTGCCAGCAGCGTGGGCCGGGGAGCGGGACAAGAGACCCAGTACTTC.

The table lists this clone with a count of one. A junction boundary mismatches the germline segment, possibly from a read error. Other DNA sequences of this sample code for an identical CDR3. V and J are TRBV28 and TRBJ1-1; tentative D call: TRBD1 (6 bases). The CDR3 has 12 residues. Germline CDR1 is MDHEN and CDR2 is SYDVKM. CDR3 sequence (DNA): TGTGCCAGCAGCCTGGACAGTTGGCAAGCCTTCTTT. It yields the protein CASSLDSWQAFF. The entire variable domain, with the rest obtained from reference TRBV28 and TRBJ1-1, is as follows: DVKVTQSSRYLVKRTGEKVFLECVQDMDHENMFWYRQDPGLGLRLIYFSYDVKMKEKGDIPEGYSVSREKKERFSLILESASTNQTSMYLCASSLDSWQAFFGQGTRLTVV.